This TCR beta chain emerged from a study of T cell responses to AZD1222 COVID-19 vaccine. Study-wide results and limits: Unmutated variant regions are reportedly targeted by nearly half of spike-specific TCRs. Females made up more of the donors, who were largely white British, and clonal diversity may have come out too low.

TCRdb keeps only in-frame clones here, not all; method: immunoSEQ multiplex PCR. The table shows about 110,000 clones, with about nine tenths occurring only once. About this clone itself: Its specificity is not known.

CDR3 length: 14 amino acids. Trimming removed 7 bases from V and 7 bases from J, with 21 bases in between. Germline V CDR1 and CDR2: SQVTM, ANQGSEA. The V call is TRBV29-1, the J call TRBJ2-3, with TRBD1 as a possible D gene (6 bases). The source material was peripheral blood, sampled 28 days after the second AZD1222 dose. This TCR was recovered from an adult who received the AZD1222 COVID-19 vaccine. The CDR3 sequence: CSGKQGTGPNTQYF. CDR3 DNA sequence: TGCAGCGGGAAACAGGGAACCGGGCCTAATACGCAGTATTTT.